The 28 T cell receptor beta chains reported below all come from one sample, sequenced in a study of blood T cell repertoires in COVID-19. The method was immunoSEQ multiplex PCR; TCRdb's version includes in-frame clones alone and lacks a portion of them. The sample has about 99,000 clones; over 80% are singletons. Input material: peripheral blood. The receptors stem from a man aged 45 to 65 with acute or convalescent COVID-19.

This clone was counted once. J is TRBJ2-3 and V is TRBV5-4; 8 nucleotides align to TRBD2. In germline, CDR1 is SGHNT, CDR2 YYREEE (reference sequence). Unmatched junction bases numbered 4, after V lost 4 bases and J lost 0 bases. CDR3 length: 15 amino acids. As DNA, the CDR3 is TGTGCCAGCAGCAGCGGGAGTGCTAGCACAGATACGCAGTATTTT. Translation: CASSSGSASTDTQYF. Supplemented by reference TRBV5-4 and TRBJ2-3, the full variable domain reads ETGVTQSPTHLIKTRGQQVTLRCSSQSGHNTVSWYQQALGQGPQFIFQYYREEENGRGNFPPRFSGLQFPNYSSELNVNALELDDSALYLCASSSGSASTDTQYFGPGTRLTVL.

This clone was detected a few times. This chain uses TRBV28 with TRBJ2-3, with D perhaps TRBD2 (5 bases). The germline gives CDR1 MDHEN, CDR2 SYDVKM. Between the trimmed V and J ends, which lost 8 bases and 4 bases, there was a span of 13 bases. This CDR3 has 13 amino acids. The DNA of the CDR3 is TGTGCCAGCTGGGGAGCCCGTGCAGATACGCAGTATTTT. The encoded protein is CASWGARADTQYF.

This clone was counted once. This rearrangement joins TRBV10-2 to TRBJ2-7, with TRBD2 as a possible D gene (7 bases). Germline CDR1 is WSHSY and CDR2 is SAAADI. The CDR3 is 15 amino acids. With 0 bases removed from V and 2 bases from J, the gap between germline ends came to 11 bases. The CDR3 DNA is TGCGCCAGCAGTGAGTCGAGGGGGGGACCCTACGAGCAGTACTTC. It codes for CASSESRGGPYEQYF.

This chain uses TRBV6-5 with TRBJ2-2; D unclear. This CDR3 is 14 amino acids long. The ends were cut back, 8 bases at V and 2 bases at J, with 12 bases in the middle. Germline assignment: CDR1 MNHEY and CDR2 SVGAGI. As DNA, the CDR3 is TGTGCCAGCCCCGTGGGCCTAAACACCGGGGAGCTGTTTTTT. It codes for CASPVGLNTGELFF.

The chain combines TRBV27 with TRBJ2-1, with D perhaps matching TRBD2 (6 bases). CDR3 length: 15 amino acids. CDR1 MNHEY and CDR2 SMNVEV come from the germline V gene (reference sequence). V lost 6 bases and J 7 bases, leaving 19 bases between the germline ends. CDR3 sequence reads: CASSPRLASSNEQFF. The CDR3 DNA reads as TGTGCCAGCAGCCCTCGGCTAGCGTCGTCTAATGAGCAGTTCTTC.

The gene calls are TRBV5-1 and TRBJ2-7; TRBD1 aligns across 7 bases. The CDR3 sequence is 12 residues long. The V segment lost 4 bases and the J segment 3 bases; nucleotides outside the gene matches: 1. Germline CDR1 and CDR2: SGHRS and YFSETQ. The chain's CDR3 is CASSGDSYEQYF. For the CDR3, the DNA is TGCGCCAGCAGCGGGGACAGCTACGAGCAGTACTTC.

The J gene is TRBJ2-1, the V gene TRBV2; D perhaps matches TRBD2 (6 bases). Looked up from germline, CDR1 is SNHLY and CDR2 is FYNNEI. The CDR3 covers 15 residues. Trimming stripped 2 bases from V and 7 bases from J, with 15 bases between. In DNA form, the CDR3 reads TGTGCCAGCAGTGAACCCCGGGGTAGCGGTAATGAGCAGTTCTTC. This translates into CASSEPRGSGNEQFF.

This chain joins TRBV9 and TRBJ2-5, with 9 nucleotides matching TRBD1. The germline V gene encodes CDR1 SGDLS and CDR2 YYNGEE. This CDR3 has 14 residues. Trimming removed 4 bases from V and 6 bases from J; junction bases left unmatched: 7. CDR3 nucleotides: TGTGCCAGCAGCTCGGGACAGGGCGGTAAGACCCAGTACTTC. Its protein is CASSSGQGGKTQYF.

This rearrangement joins TRBV19 to TRBJ2-2, with 8 bases fitting TRBD2. This CDR3 is built from 17 residues. Germline V gene sequence: CDR1 LNHDA, CDR2 SQIVND (reference sequence). The V gene end was trimmed by 0 bases and the J gene end by 5 bases; junction bases not matched to a gene: 8. Written as DNA, the CDR3 is TGTGCCAGTAGTATAGATCCGGGACTAGTGGGGACCGGGGAGCTGTTTTTT. It yields the protein CASSIDPGLVGTGELFF.

The rearrangement links TRBV2 to TRBJ1-2; TRBD1 matches at 9 bases. The CDR3 covers 16 residues. The V and J ends lost 4 bases and 5 bases, in that order; junction bases with no gene match: 11. Germline V gene data show CDR1 as SNHLY and CDR2 as FYNNEI. The CDR3 protein is CASSVSRQGGVYGYTF. The CDR3 DNA is TGTGCCAGCAGTGTTTCTAGACAGGGGGGTGTTTATGGCTACACCTTC. Filled out from reference TRBV2 and TRBJ1-2, the complete variable domain reads EPEVTQTPSHQVTQMGQEVILRCVPISNHLYFYWYRQILGQKVEFLVSFYNNEISEKSEIFDDQFSVERPDGSNFTLKIRSTKLEDSAMYFCASSVSRQGGVYGYTFGSGTRLTVV.

As to this clone: A much larger clone lies a single base off, so this may be a read error. The rearrangement uses TRBV7-9 and TRBJ2-7, with TRBD2 matching over 8 bases. Germline V CDR1 and CDR2: SEHNR, FQNEAQ (reference sequence). The CDR3 loop spans 14 amino acids. The CDR3 DNA follows: TGTACCAGCAGCTTACCCGGGAGGGCCTACGAGCAGTACTTC. It translates to CTSSLPGRAYEQYF.

The genes are TRBV6-5 and TRBJ2-7; possible D gene TRBD1, 6 bases. The CDR3 is made up of 13 amino acids. Between the trimmed V and J ends, which lost 6 bases and 3 bases, there was a span of 12 bases. From germline, CDR1 is MNHEY and CDR2 SVGAGI. CDR3 amino acids: CASSLTGFYEQYF. As DNA, the CDR3 is TGTGCCAGCAGCCTCACAGGGTTCTACGAGCAGTACTTC.

The rearrangement uses TRBV28 and TRBJ1-5; D is unclear. Trimming removed 8 bases from V and 2 bases from J, with 13 bases in between. Germline CDR1 reads MDHEN; CDR2 reads SYDVKM. CDR3 length: 14 residues. CDR3 nucleotides: TGTGCCAGCCGAGAGTCCGGGGGCAATCAGCCCCAGCATTTT. Amino acid sequence: CASRESGGNQPQHF.

The rearrangement joins TRBV18 to TRBJ2-1, with 10 nucleotides matching TRBD2. The CDR3 runs to 16 residues. V was pared by 3 bases and J by 9 bases, with 11 bases of the junction left unmatched. CDR1 and CDR2 (germline): KGHSH, LQKENI. In DNA, the CDR3 is TGTGCCAGCTCACCGTACGGAGCGGGAGGGTTGGCTGAGCAGTTCTTC. This gives the protein CASSPYGAGGLAEQFF.

This rearrangement joins TRBV15 to TRBJ2-1; D possibly corresponds to TRBD1 (6 bases). V was cut by 5 bases and J by 5 bases, with 16 bases left in between. Germline V lookup: CDR1 LNHNV, CDR2 YYDKDF (reference sequence). The CDR3 sequence is 15 residues long. The CDR3 is CATSQRGKINNEQFF. CDR3 nucleotides: TGTGCCACCAGCCAAAGGGGGAAGATAAACAATGAGCAGTTCTTC.

The J gene is TRBJ2-1, the V gene TRBV6-1, with 10 nucleotides matching TRBD1. Unmatched junction bases numbered 5, after V lost 8 bases and J lost 4 bases. This CDR3 contains 14 residues. The germline V gene has CDR1 MNHNS and CDR2 SASEGT. CDR3 sequence (DNA): TGTGCCAGCCACCGGGACAGGGGATACAATGAGCAGTTCTTC. Encoded protein: CASHRDRGYNEQFF.

DNA for the CDR3: TGCGCCAGCAGCTTGGATACAGGGCCCGCGGCCTACGAGCAGTACTTC. Translating it yields CASSLDTGPAAYEQYF. The rearrangement joins TRBV5-1 to TRBJ2-7; D might be TRBD1 (6 bases). Germline V gene sequence: CDR1 SGHRS, CDR2 YFSETQ. Trimming left V 0 bases short and J 2 bases short, with 15 bases between. CDR3 length: 16 residues.

This chain joins TRBV28 and TRBJ2-7, with 10 bases aligning to TRBD2. The germline V gene has CDR1 MDHEN and CDR2 SYDVKM. This CDR3 comprises 15 residues. V dropped 8 bases and J dropped 1; count of bases not matched to a gene: 8. The DNA of the CDR3 is TGTGCCAGCTTAGCCGGGACTAGCGTATCCTACGAGCAGTACTTC. It specifies CASLAGTSVSYEQYF. The entire variable domain, with the rest obtained from reference TRBV28 and TRBJ2-7, is as follows: DVKVTQSSRYLVKRTGEKVFLECVQDMDHENMFWYRQDPGLGLRLIYFSYDVKMKEKGDIPEGYSVSREKKERFSLILESASTNQTSMYLCASLAGTSVSYEQYFGPGTRLTVT.

The J gene is TRBJ1-4, the V gene TRBV6-5; TRBD1 is a possible D gene (5 bases). The V end lost 2 bases, the J end lost 4 bases, and 11 bases lay between the germline ends. This CDR3 is built from 15 residues. Germline CDR1 and CDR2: MNHEY and SVGAGI. CDR3 sequence: CASSYRGFFNEKLFF. CDR3 nucleotides: TGTGCCAGCAGTTACCGGGGGTTCTTTAATGAAAAACTGTTTTTT.

The chain combines TRBV19 with TRBJ1-3, with 8 bases matching TRBD1. This CDR3 is built from 15 residues. Germline V gene lookup returns CDR1 LNHDA and CDR2 SQIVND (reference sequence). After removal of 7 bases from V and 1 base from J, the junction contained 6 bases not matched to a gene. CDR3 bases: TGTGCCAGTACCGTGACAGGGGCTTCTGGAAACACCATATATTTT. This gives the protein CASTVTGASGNTIYF.

This clone was seen a handful of times. The J gene is TRBJ1-2, the V gene TRBV7-9, with 7 positions matching TRBD1. V shed 5 bases and J 7 bases; nucleotides not matched to a gene: 10. The CDR3 has 14 residues. Germline V lookup: CDR1 SEHNR, CDR2 FQNEAQ (reference sequence). The CDR3 is CASSPQTGEGGYTF. In DNA, the CDR3 is TGTGCCAGCAGCCCCCAAACAGGGGAAGGTGGCTACACCTTC.

CDR3 sequence reads: CATSDPRLAETRSYNEQFF. DNA for the CDR3: TGTGCCACCAGTGATCCTAGACTAGCGGAGACCCGCTCCTACAATGAGCAGTTCTTC. This chain connects TRBV24-1 to TRBJ2-1, with 9 bases aligning to TRBD2. Germline loops: CDR1 KGHDR, CDR2 SFDVKD. This CDR3 spans 19 amino acids. V shed 3 bases, J shed 0 bases, and the junction held 11 bases outside the gene matches.

This sequence joins TRBV5-1 and TRBJ2-7; 9 positions agree with TRBD2. V gave up 0 bases and J gave up 2 bases; unmatched junction bases: 3. CDR3 length equals 15 residues. CDR1 is SGHRS and CDR2 is YFSETQ in the germline V gene. CDR3 in DNA: TGCGCCAGCAGCTTGGATAAGCGGGGGGCCTACGAGCAGTACTTC. Amino acid sequence: CASSLDKRGAYEQYF. Variable domain in full (rest from reference TRBV5-1 and TRBJ2-7): KAGVTQTPRYLIKTRGQQVTLSCSPISGHRSVSWYQQTPGQGLQFLFEYFSETQRNKGNFPGRFSGRQFSNSRSEMNVSTLELGDSALYLCASSLDKRGAYEQYFGPGTRLTVT.

The CDR3 here is CASSYSLAGGVGELFF. In DNA form, the CDR3 reads TGTGCCAGCAGTTACTCGCTAGCGGGAGGGGTCGGGGAGCTGTTTTTT. The gene calls are TRBV6-6 and TRBJ2-2; TRBD2 aligns across 12 bases. The CDR3 spans 16 residues. With V trimmed by 0 bases and J by 7 bases, 3 bases remained unmatched. Germline CDR1 is MNHNY and CDR2 is SVGAGI (reference sequence).

This clone was observed a single time. This specimen includes other DNA sequences encoding the same CDR3. The chain combines TRBV28 with TRBJ2-7, with TRBD1 matching over 9 bases. This CDR3 is built from 13 residues. The germline V gene has CDR1 MDHEN and CDR2 SYDVKM. Unmatched junction bases numbered 5, after V lost 8 bases and J lost 3 bases. This chain's CDR3 is CASRGQGSYEQYF. CDR3 sequence (DNA): TGTGCCAGCCGGGGACAGGGAAGCTACGAGCAGTACTTC.

This clone has just one count. The rearrangement joins TRBV27 to TRBJ1-5; TRBD1 aligns across 8 bases. This CDR3 contains 16 residues. V lost 4 bases and J lost 2; bases outside the gene matches: 7. Germline V gene data show CDR1 as MNHEY and CDR2 as SMNVEV (reference sequence). The CDR3 is CASSSVEDRGNQPQHF. The CDR3 coding sequence is TGTGCCAGCAGTTCAGTGGAGGACAGGGGCAATCAGCCCCAGCATTTT.

This clone has a handful of counts. The V gene is TRBV28, the J gene TRBJ2-7; 7 positions match TRBD2. The germline CDR1 and CDR2 sequences are MDHEN and SYDVKM. The CDR3 consists of 14 residues. V lost 6 bases, J lost 7 bases, and 12 bases stayed unmatched. The CDR3 region is CASSREGGVEEQYF. Written as DNA, the CDR3 is TGTGCCAGCAGCAGGGAGGGTGGGGTAGAAGAGCAGTACTTC.

For this clone: The sample holds other DNA sequences that translate to the same CDR3. This chain links TRBV7-9 with TRBJ1-1; unclear D gene. CDR3 size: 13 residues. V was shortened by 4 bases and J by 1 base, with 7 bases between the two germline ends. CDR1 is SEHNR, CDR2 FQNEAQ, per germline (reference sequence). CDR3 bases: TGTGCCAGCAGCTCTCGGGGGAACACTGAAGCTTTCTTT. This sequence encodes CASSSRGNTEAFF.